This T cell receptor (beta chain) is drawn from a study of regulatory T cells in long-lasting Graves disease. Study information: Over 5 years on antithyroid drugs plus positive TSH receptor antibodies marked Graves' disease as persistent.

This clonotype has only a few counts. HTBI primers from iRepertoire and Arm-PCR of CDR3 regions yielded the TCR beta libraries. From the multiplex PCR reads, TCRdb called clonotypes with MiXCR, one entry per CDR3 protein. The data contain roughly 360,000 distinct CDR3 sequences, roughly 25% of them singletons. Time point denoted: persistent/refractory GD, antithyroid drugs over 5 years with positive TRAb. Making the TCR library involved RNA that had been extracted from PBMCs. Germline CDR1 is LNHDA and CDR2 is SQIVND (reference sequence). Trimming stripped 6 bases from V and 4 bases from J, with 27 bases between. CDR3 size: 19 residues.

This receptor was identified in a woman aged 40 to 50 with Graves disease. This chain joins TRBV19 and TRBJ2-2; D ambiguous. The input for sequencing was peripheral blood mononuclear cells (PBMCs), taken when the disease was refractory, from a patient treated with antithyroid drugs. The CDR3 sequence: CASRGPPRSAARGTGELFF. The CDR3 DNA follows: TGTGCCAGTAGAGGACCCCCCCGGTCGGCAGCCCGAGGCACCGGGGAGCTGTTTTTT.